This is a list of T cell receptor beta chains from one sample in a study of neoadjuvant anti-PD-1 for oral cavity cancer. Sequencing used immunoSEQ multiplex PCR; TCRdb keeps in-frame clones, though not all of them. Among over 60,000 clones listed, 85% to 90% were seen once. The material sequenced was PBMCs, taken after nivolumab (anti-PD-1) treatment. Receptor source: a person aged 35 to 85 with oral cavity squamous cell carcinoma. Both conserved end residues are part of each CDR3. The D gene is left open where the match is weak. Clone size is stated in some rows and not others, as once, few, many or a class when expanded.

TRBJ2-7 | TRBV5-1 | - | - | TGCGCCAGCAGCTTGGATCTAGGGGGGCCCTACGAGCAGTACTTC | CASSLDLGGPYEQYF
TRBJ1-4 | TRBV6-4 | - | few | TGTGCCAGCAGTGGCCCCAGGGCCTCTAATGAAAAACTGTTTTTT | CASSGPRASNEKLFF
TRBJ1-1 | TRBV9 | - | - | TGTGCCAGCAGCGCCCTCGGGACACCCAACACTGAAGCTTTCTTT | CASSALGTPNTEAFF
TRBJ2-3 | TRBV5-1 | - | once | TGCGCCAGCAGCTCCCCCCCGGTGGGGGTGAGCACAGATACGCAGTATTTT | CASSSPPVGVSTDTQYF
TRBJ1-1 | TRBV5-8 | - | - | TGTGCCAGCAGCTTGGGGGGACTTGCTGAAGCTTTCTTT | CASSLGGLAEAFF
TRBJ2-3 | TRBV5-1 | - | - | TGCGCCAGCAGCTTGGCTGTGGACAACACACACACAGATACGCAGTATTTT | CASSLAVDNTHTDTQYF
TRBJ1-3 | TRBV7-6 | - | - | TGTGCCAGCAGCTTAGGTTCCGGGGGTGATGGAAACACCATATATTTT | CASSLGSGGDGNTIYF
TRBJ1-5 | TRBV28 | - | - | TGTGCCAGCAGTTTAGGGTCTGGGGGCAATCAGCCCCAGCATTTT | CASSLGSGGNQPQHF
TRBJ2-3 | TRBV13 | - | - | TGTGCCAGCAGCTTAGGCCTGTTCACAGATACGCAGTATTTT | CASSLGLFTDTQYF
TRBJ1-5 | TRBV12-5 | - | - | TGTGCTAGTGGCATCGAGGGGGGCAATCAGCCCCAGCATTTT | CASGIEGGNQPQHF
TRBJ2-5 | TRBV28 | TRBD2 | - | TGTGCCAGCAGCCCCCCGCGGCGAGCGGGAGGACTCAAGACCCAGTACTTC | CASSPPRRAGGLKTQYF
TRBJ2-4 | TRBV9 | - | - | TGTGCCAGCAGCACAGAGGGCGACGGAAACATTCAGTACTTC | CASSTEGDGNIQYF
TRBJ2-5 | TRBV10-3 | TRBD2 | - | TGTGCCATCAGTGAAGCGGGAGGCCAAGAGACCCAGTACTTC | CAISEAGGQETQYF